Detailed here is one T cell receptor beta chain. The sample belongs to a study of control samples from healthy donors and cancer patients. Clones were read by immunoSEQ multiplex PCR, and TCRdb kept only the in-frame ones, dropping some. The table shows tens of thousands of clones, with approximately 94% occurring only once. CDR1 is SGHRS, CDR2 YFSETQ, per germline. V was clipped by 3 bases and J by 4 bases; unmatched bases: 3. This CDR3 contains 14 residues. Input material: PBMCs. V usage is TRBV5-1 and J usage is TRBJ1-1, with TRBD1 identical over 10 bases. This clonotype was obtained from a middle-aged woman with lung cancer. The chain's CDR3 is CASSSGTGVTEAFF. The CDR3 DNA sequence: TGCGCCAGCAGCTCGGGGACAGGGGTCACTGAAGCTTTCTTT.